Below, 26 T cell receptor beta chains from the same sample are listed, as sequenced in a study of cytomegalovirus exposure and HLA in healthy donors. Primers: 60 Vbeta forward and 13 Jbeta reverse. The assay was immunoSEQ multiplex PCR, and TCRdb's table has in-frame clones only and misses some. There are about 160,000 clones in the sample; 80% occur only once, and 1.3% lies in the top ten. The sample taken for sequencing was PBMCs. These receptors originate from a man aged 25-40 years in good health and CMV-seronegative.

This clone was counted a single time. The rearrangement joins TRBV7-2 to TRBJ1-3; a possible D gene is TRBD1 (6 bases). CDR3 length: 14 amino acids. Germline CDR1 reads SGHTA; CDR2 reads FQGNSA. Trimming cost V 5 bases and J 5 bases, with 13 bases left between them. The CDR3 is CASSLQGARNTIYF. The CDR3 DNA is TGTGCCAGCAGCCTACAGGGAGCCCGAAACACCATATATTTT.

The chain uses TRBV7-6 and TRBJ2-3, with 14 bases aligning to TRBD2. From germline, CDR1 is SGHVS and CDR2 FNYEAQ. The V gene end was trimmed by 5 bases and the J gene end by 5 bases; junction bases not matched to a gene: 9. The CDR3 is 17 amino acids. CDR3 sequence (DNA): TGTGCCAGCAGCACGGGACTAGCGGGAGTGCGAGGAGATACGCAGTATTTT. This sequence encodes CASSTGLAGVRGDTQYF.

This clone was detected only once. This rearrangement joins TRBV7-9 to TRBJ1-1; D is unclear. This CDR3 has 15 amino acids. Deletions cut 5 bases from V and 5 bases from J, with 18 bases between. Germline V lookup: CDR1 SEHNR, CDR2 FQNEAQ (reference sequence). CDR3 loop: CASSHDTEGWTEAFF. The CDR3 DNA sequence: TGTGCCAGCAGCCACGACACGGAGGGTTGGACTGAAGCTTTCTTT.

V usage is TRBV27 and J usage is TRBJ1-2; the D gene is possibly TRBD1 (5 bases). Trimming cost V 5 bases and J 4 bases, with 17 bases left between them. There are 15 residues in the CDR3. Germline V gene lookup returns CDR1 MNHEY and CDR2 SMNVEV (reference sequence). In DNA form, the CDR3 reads TGTGCCAGCAGTCCCCTTAGGGGATCGATCTATGGCTACACCTTC. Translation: CASSPLRGSIYGYTF.

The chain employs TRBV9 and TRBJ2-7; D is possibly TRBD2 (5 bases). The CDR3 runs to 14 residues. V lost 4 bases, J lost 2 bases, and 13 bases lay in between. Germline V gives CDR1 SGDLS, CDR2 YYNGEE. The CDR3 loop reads CASSPRTGAYEQYF. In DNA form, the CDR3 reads TGTGCCAGCAGCCCTCGGACTGGGGCCTACGAGCAGTACTTC.

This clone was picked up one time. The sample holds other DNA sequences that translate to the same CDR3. The CDR3 reads CASSLDTYTDTQYF. For the CDR3, the DNA is TGTGCCAGCAGCTTAGACACTTACACAGATACGCAGTATTTT. The chain is built from TRBV7-3 and TRBJ2-3; no clear D gene. Deletions cut 2 bases from V and 2 bases from J, with 8 bases between. Germline V gene lookup returns CDR1 SGHTA and CDR2 FQGTGA. The CDR3 extends over 14 amino acids.

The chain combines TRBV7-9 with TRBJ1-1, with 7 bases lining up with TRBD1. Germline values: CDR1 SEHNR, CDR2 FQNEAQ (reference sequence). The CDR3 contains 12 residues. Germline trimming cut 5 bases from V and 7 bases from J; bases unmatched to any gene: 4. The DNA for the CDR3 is TGTGCCAGCAGCCCCGGGGACAGTGAAGCTTTCTTT. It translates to CASSPGDSEAFF. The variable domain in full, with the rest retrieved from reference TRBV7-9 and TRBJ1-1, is DTGVSQNPRHKITKRGQNVTFRCDPISEHNRLYWYRQTLGQGPEFLTYFQNEAQLEKSRLLSDRFSAERPKGSFSTLEIQRTEQGDSAMYLCASSPGDSEAFFGQGTRLTVV.

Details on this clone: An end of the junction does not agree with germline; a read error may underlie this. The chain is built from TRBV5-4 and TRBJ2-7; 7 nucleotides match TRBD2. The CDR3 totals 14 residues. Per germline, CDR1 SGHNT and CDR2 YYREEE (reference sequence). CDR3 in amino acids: CASSGGLISSEQYF. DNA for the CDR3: TGTGCCAGCAGCGGGGGACTAATCTCCTCCGAGCAGTACTTC.

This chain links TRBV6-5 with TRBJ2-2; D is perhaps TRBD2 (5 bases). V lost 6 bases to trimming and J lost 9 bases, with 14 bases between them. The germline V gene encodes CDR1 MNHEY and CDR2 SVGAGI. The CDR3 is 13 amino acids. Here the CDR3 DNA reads TGTGCCAGCAGAGGGCCGGGGTATCGGGAGCTGTTTTTT. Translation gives CASRGPGYRELFF.

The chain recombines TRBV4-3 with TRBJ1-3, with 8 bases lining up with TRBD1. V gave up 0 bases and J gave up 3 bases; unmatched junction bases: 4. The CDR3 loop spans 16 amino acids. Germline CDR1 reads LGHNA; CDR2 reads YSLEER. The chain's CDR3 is CASSQDAGGHGNTIYF. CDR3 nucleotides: TGCGCCAGCAGCCAAGATGCAGGGGGCCATGGAAACACCATATATTTT.

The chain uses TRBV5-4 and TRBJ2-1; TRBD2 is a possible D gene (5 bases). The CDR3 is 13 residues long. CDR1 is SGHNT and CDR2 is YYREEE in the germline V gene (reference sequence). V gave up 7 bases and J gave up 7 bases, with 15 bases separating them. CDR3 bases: TGTGCCAGCCGAGACGGGGTAAGGAATGAGCAGTTCTTC. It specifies CASRDGVRNEQFF.

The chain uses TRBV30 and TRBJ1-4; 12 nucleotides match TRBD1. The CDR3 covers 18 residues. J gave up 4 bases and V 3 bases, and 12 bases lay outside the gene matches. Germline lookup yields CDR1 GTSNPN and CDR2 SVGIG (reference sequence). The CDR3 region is CAWSDSGTGGLSNEKLFF. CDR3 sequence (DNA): TGTGCCTGGAGCGACTCCGGGACAGGGGGCTTGAGTAATGAAAAACTGTTTTTT.

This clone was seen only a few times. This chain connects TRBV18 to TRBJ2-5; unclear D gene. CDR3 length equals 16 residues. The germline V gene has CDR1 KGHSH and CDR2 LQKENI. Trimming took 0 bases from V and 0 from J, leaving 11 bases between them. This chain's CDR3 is CASSPPSTLNQETQYF. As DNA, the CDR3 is TGTGCCAGCTCACCACCGTCGACACTTAACCAAGAGACCCAGTACTTC.

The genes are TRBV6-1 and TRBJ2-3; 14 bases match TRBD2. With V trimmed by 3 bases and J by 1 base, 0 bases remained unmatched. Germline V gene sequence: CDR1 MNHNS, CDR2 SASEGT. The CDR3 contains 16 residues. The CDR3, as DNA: TGTGCCAGCAGTGAGACTAGCGGGAGGGGCACAGATACGCAGTATTTT. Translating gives CASSETSGRGTDTQYF.

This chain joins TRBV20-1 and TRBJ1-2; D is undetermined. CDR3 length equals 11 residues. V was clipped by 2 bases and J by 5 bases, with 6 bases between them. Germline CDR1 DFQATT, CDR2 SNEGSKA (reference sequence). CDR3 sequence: CSARPEYGYTF. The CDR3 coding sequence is TGCAGTGCTAGACCGGAGTATGGCTACACCTTC.

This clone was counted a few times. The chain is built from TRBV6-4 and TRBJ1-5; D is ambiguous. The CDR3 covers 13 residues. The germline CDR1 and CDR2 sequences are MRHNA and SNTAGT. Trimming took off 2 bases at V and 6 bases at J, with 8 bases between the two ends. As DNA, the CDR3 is TGTGCCAGCAGTGACGGCGGCGGTCAGCCCCAGCATTTT. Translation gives CASSDGGGQPQHF.

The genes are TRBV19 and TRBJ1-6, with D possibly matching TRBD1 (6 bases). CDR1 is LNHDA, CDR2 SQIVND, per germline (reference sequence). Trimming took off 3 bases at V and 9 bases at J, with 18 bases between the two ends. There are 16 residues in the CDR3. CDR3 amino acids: CASSMGFDRLSSPLHF. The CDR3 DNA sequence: TGTGCCAGTAGTATGGGGTTTGACAGGCTGTCTTCACCCCTCCACTTT.

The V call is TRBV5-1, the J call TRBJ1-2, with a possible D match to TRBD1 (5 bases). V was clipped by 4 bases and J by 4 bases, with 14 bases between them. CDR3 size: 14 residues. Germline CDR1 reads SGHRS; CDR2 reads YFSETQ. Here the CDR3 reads CASSPREESYGYTF. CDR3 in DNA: TGCGCCAGCAGCCCCAGGGAGGAGTCCTATGGCTACACCTTC.

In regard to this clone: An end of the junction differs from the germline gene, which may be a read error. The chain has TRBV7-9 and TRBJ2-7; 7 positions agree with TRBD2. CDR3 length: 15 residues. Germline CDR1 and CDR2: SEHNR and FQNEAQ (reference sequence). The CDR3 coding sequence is TGTTCCAGCAGCTTATATGAGTGGACTAGAAACGAGCAGTACTTC. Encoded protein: CSSSLYEWTRNEQYF.

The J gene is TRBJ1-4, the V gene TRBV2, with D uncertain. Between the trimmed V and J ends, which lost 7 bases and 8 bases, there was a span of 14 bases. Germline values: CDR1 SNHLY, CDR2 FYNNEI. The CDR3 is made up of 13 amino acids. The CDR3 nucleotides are TGTGCCAGCAACCGCGAAGAACGGGAAAAACTGTTTTTT. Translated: CASNREEREKLFF.

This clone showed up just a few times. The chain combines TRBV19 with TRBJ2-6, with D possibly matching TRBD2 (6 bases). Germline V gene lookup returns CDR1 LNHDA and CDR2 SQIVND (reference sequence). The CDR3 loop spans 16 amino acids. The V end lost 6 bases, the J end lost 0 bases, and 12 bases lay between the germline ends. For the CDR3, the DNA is TGTGCCAGTAGCGGGAGCGACTTCTCTGGGGCCAACGTCCTGACTTTC. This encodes CASSGSDFSGANVLTF.

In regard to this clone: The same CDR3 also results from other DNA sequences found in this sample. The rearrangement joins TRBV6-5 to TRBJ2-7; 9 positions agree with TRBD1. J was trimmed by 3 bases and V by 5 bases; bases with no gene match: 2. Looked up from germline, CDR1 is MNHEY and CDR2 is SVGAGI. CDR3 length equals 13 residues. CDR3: CASSRDRDYEQYF. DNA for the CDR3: TGTGCCAGCAGTAGGGACAGGGACTACGAGCAGTACTTC.

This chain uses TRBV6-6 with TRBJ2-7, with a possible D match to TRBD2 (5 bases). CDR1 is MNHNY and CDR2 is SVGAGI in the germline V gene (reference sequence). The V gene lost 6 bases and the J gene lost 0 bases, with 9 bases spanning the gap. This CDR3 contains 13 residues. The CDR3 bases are TGTGCCAGCAGCCTCGCGGGCTCCTACGAGCAGTACTTC. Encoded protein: CASSLAGSYEQYF.

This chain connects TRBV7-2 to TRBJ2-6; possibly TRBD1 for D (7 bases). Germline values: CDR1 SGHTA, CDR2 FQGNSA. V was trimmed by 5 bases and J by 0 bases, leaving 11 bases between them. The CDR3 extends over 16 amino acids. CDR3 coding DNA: TGTGCCAGCAGCGGCAGGGGGGTCTCTGGGGCCAACGTCCTGACTTTC. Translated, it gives CASSGRGVSGANVLTF.

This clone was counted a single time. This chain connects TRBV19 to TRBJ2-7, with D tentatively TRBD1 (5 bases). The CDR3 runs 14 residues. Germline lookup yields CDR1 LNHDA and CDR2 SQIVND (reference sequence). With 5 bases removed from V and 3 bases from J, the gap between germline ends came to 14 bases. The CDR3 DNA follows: TGTGCCAGTAGTCAGGGTTTTTCCAACTACGAGCAGTACTTC. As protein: CASSQGFSNYEQYF.

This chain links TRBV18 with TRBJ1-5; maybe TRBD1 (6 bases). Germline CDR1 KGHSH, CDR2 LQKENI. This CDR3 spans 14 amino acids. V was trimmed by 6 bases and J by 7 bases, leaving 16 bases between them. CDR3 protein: CASSRGGAEQPQHF. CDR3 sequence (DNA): TGTGCCAGCTCCCGAGGGGGGGCGGAACAGCCCCAGCATTTT.